This T cell receptor beta chain is from a study of shared clonotypes between healthy human individuals. Overall study results and limits: Clonotypes that were shared across four donors made up around 5.5% of naive CD4 clonotypes.

A word on this clone: Its matching antigen is unknown.

CDR3 size: 16 residues. Trimming shortened V by 0 bases and J by 0 bases, and 12 bases separated the two germline ends. The germline CDR1 and CDR2 sequences are WSHSY and SAAADI. Sequencing was performed with immunoSEQ multiplex PCR; in TCRdb, only in-frame clones are kept and a portion is missing. The sample has millions of clones, 85% to 95% seen once. This TCR was sampled from a man between 18 and 29 years old in good health. Some clones in this sample may be carry-over from other donors' samples. The J gene is TRBJ2-7, the V gene TRBV10-2; possible D gene TRBD2, 5 bases. Sequencing input: naive CD4+ T cells from PBMCs. Subset of the sample: CD45RA+ positively selected. CDR3 region: CASSESPADSSYEQYF. The CDR3, as DNA: TGCGCCAGCAGTGAGTCTCCAGCGGATAGCTCCTACGAGCAGTACTTC.